This entry features one T cell receptor beta chain sequence. This sample was taken from a study of blood T cell repertoires in COVID-19. Study-wide background: Samples taken during acute and convalescent COVID-19 were collected in the United States, Italy and Spain. In each case, the material was cDNA or gDNA derived from T cells, B-cell-depleted T cells, or PBMCs.

Source study methods: Reference gene primer amplification gave estimated nucleated cell counts. Clones were read by immunoSEQ multiplex PCR, and TCRdb kept only the in-frame ones, dropping some. D and trimming were read from the DNA, whereas the V and J calls and clone size are those reported in that table. This sample yields 130,000 to 150,000 clones, of which around 83% are seen a single time; around 2.5% belongs to the top ten. Germline V gene sequence: CDR1 GTSNPN, CDR2 SVGIG (reference sequence). After removal of 3 bases from V and 1 base from J, the junction contained 2 bases not matched to a gene. The CDR3 sequence is 15 residues long.

Material: peripheral blood. The sequence derives from a human donor with acute or convalescent COVID-19. The donor label of this sample is uncertain. The rearrangement joins TRBV30 to TRBJ2-5; TRBD2 matches 13 bases. For the CDR3, the DNA is TGTGCCTGGAGCCGGACTAGCGGGGGCCAAGAGACCCAGTACTTC. Protein product: CAWSRTSGGQETQYF.